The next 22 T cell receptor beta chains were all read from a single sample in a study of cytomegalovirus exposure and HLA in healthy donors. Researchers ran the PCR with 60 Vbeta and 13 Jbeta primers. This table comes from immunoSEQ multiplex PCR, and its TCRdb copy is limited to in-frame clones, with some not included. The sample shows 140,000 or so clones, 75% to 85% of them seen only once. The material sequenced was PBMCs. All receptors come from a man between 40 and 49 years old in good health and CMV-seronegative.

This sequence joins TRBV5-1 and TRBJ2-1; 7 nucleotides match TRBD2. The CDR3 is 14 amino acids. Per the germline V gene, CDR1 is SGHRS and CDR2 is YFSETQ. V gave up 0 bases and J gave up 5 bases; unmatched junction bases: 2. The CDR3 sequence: CASSLALADNEQFF. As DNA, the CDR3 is TGCGCCAGCAGCTTGGCCCTAGCGGACAATGAGCAGTTCTTC.

Here the CDR3 reads CASSGTGYNQPQHF. The CDR3, as DNA: TGTGCCAGCAGCGGGACAGGATACAATCAGCCCCAGCATTTT. The chain is built from TRBV9 and TRBJ1-5, with 7 bases lining up with TRBD1. This CDR3 spans 14 amino acids. Trimming cost V 3 bases and J 3 bases; bases outside gene matches: 3. CDR1 and CDR2 from the germline V gene are SGDLS and YYNGEE.

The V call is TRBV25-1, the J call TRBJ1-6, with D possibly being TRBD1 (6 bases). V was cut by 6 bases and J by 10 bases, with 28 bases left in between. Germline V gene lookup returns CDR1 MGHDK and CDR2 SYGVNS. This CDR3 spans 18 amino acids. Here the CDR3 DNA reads TGTGCCAGCAGCGAGGGGATCGGCGGATACAGGGAGGGATCACCCCTCCACTTT. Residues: CASSEGIGGYREGSPLHF.

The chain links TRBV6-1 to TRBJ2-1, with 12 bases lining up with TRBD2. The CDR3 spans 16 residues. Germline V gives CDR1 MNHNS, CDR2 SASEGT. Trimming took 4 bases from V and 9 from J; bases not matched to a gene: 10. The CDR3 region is CASSATSGGLPFEQFF. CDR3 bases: TGTGCCAGCAGTGCTACTAGCGGGGGGCTCCCGTTTGAGCAGTTCTTC.

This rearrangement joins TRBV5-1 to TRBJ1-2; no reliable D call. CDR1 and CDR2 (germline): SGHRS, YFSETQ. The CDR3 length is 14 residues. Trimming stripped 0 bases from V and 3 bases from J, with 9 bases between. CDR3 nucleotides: TGCGCCAGCAGCTTGGGAGGGAGGGACTATGGCTACACCTTC. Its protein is CASSLGGRDYGYTF.

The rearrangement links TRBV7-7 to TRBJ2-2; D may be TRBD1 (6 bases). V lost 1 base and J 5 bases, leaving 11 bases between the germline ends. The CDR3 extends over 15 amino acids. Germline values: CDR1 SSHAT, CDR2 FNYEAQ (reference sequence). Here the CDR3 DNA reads TGTGCCAGCAGCTTAGTCACAGGGACGACCGGGGAGCTGTTTTTT. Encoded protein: CASSLVTGTTGELFF.

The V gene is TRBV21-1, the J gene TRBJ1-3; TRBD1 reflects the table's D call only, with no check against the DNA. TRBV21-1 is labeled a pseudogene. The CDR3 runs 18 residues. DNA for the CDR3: TGTGCCAGCAGCAAACCGGGACAACTCTGGGACTCTGGAAACACCATATATTTT. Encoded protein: CASSKPGQLWDSGNTIYF.

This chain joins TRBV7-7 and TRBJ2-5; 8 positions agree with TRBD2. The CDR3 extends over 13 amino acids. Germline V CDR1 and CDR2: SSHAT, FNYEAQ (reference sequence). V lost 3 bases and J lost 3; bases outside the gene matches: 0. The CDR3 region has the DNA TGTGCCAGCAGCTTGGGACTAGAAGAGACCCAGTACTTC. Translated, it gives CASSLGLEETQYF. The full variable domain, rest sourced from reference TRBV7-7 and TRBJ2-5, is GAGVSQSPRYKVTKRGQDVTLRCDPISSHATLYWYQQALGQGPEFLTYFNYEAQPDKSGLPSDRFSAERPEGSISTLTIQRTEQRDSAMYRCASSLGLEETQYFGPGTRLLVL.

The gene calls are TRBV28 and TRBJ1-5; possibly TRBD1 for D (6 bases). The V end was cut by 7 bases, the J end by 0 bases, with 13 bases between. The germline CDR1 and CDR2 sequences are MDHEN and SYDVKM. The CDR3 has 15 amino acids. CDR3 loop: CASTRGKISNQPQHF. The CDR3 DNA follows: TGTGCCAGCACGAGGGGGAAGATTAGCAATCAGCCCCAGCATTTT.

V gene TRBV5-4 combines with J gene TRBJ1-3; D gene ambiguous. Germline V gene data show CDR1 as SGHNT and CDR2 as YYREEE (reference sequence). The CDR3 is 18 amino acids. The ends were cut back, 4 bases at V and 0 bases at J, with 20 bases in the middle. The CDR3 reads CASSHPGSLLTSGNTIYF. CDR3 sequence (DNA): TGTGCCAGCAGCCATCCGGGGTCCCTCCTGACCTCTGGAAACACCATATATTTT. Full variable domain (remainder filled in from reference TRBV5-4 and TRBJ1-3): ETGVTQSPTHLIKTRGQQVTLRCSSQSGHNTVSWYQQALGQGPQFIFQYYREEENGRGNFPPRFSGLQFPNYSSELNVNALELDDSALYLCASSHPGSLLTSGNTIYFGEGSWLTVV.

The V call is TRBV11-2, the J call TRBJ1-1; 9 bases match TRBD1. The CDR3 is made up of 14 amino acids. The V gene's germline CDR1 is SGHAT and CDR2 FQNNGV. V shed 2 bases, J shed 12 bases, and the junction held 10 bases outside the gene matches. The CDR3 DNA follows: TGTGCCAGCAGCTTAAAGGCAGGGACAGGGAGGACTTTCTTT. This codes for CASSLKAGTGRTFF.

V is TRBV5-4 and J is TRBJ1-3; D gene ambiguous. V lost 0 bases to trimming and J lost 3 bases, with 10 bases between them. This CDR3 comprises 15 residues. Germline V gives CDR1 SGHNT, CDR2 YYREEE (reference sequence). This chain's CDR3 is CASSLAGLGGNTIYF. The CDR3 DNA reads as TGTGCCAGCAGCTTGGCGGGTTTGGGTGGAAACACCATATATTTT.

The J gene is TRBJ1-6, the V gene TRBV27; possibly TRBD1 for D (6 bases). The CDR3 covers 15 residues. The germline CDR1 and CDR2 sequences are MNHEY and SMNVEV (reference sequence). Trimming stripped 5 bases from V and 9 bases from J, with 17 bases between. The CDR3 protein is CASSPRQDGTSPLHF. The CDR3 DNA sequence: TGTGCCAGCAGTCCAAGACAGGATGGGACTTCACCCCTCCACTTT.

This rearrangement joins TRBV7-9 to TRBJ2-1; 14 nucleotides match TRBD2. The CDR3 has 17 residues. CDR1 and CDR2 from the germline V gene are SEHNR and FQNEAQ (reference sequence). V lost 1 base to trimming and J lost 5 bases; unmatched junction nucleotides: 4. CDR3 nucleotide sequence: TGTGCCAGCAGCTTAGTGACTAGCGGGGGGGCAGACAATGAGCAGTTCTTC. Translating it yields CASSLVTSGGADNEQFF.

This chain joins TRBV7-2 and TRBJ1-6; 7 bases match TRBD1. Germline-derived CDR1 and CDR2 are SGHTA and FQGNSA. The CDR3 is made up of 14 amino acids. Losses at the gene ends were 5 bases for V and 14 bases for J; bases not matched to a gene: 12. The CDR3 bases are TGTGCCAGCAGCCACGGACAGGCCGAGAAGGCCCTCCACTTT. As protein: CASSHGQAEKALHF. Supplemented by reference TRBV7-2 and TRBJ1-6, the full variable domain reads GAGVSQSPSNKVTEKGKDVELRCDPISGHTALYWYRQSLGQGLEFLIYFQGNSAPDKSGLPSDRFSAERTGGSVSTLTIQRTQQEDSAVYLCASSHGQAEKALHFGNGTRLTVT.

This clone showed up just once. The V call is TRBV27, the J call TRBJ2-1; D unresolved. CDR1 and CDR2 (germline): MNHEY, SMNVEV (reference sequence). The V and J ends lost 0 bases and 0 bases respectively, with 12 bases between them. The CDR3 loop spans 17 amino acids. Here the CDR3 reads CASSLSTAASSYNEQFF. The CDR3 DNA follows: TGTGCCAGCAGTTTATCGACGGCGGCTAGCTCCTACAATGAGCAGTTCTTC.

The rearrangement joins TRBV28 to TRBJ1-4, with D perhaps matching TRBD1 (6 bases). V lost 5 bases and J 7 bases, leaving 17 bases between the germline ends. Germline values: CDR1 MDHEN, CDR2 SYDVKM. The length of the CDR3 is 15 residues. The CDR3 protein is CASSRVGAVSEKLFF. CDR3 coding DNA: TGTGCCAGCAGTAGGGTGGGGGCGGTTAGTGAAAAACTGTTTTTT.

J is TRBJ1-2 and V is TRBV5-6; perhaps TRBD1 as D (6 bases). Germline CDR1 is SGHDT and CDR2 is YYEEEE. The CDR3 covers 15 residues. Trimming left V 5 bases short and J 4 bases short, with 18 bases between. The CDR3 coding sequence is TGTGCCAGCAGTTCCGGAGGGGGGGCGGTCTATGGCTACACCTTC. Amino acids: CASSSGGGAVYGYTF.

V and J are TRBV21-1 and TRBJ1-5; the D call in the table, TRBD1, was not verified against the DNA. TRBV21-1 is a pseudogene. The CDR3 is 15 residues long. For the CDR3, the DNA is TGTGCCAGCAGCTCCCGACAGCGCCTTAATCAGCCCCAGCATTTT. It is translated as CASSSRQRLNQPQHF.

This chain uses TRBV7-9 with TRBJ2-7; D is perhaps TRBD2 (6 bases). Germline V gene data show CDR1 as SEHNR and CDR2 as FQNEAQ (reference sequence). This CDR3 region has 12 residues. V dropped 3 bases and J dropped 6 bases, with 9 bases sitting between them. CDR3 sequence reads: CASSFYGGEQYF. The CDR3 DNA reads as TGTGCCAGCAGCTTTTACGGGGGCGAGCAGTACTTC.

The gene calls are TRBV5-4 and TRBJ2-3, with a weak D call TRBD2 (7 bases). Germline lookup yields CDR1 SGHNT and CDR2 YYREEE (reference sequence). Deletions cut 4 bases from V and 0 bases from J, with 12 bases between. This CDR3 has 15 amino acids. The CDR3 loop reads CASSEGGTSTDTQYF. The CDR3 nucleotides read TGTGCCAGCAGCGAGGGGGGGACTAGCACAGATACGCAGTATTTT.

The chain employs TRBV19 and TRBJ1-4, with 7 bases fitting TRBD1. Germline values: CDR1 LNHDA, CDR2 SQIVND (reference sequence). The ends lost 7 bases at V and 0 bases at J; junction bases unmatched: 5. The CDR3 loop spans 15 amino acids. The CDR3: CASTLGQSTNEKLFF. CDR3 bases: TGTGCCAGTACCTTGGGACAGTCAACTAATGAAAAACTGTTTTTT.